This T cell receptor (beta chain) is drawn from a study of cytomegalovirus exposure and HLA in healthy donors. General study results and limits: The study listed roughly 150 cytomegalovirus-associated TCR beta chains.

Vbeta (60) and Jbeta (13) primers were used in the PCR. Method: immunoSEQ multiplex PCR; TCRdb's copy keeps in-frame clones and lacks some. In total, the table holds roughly 190,000 clones. V was trimmed by 0 bases and J by 1 base, leaving 10 bases between them. The CDR3 is made up of 15 amino acids. From germline, CDR1 is KGHSH and CDR2 LQKENI. With respect to this clone: Its antigen is unidentified.

The TCR originated in a woman aged 18-29 years in good health and CMV-seropositive. Sequenced input: PBMCs. V is TRBV18 and J is TRBJ2-7, with unresolved D. The CDR3 nucleotides read TGTGCCAGCTCACCACCCAGCGCCTCTTCCTACGAGCAGTACTTC. Its translation is CASSPPSASSYEQYF.